What follows describes a single TCR beta chain. Its cognate antigen is unknown. Blood specimens came from baseline, cycle 4 day 1, and cycle 7 day 1. This sample was taken from a study of OX40 agonist ivuxolimab in advanced cancers. The wider study: Patients were treated with ivuxolimab, an agonistic anti-OX40 (CD134) antibody. There were three patients with partial responses, one having hepatocellular carcinoma and two cutaneous melanoma. Study-level findings and limits: With doses of 0.1 to 3.0 mg/kg, CD4+ and CD8+ blood T cells had undergone clonal expansion by week 6.

Clones were read by immunoSEQ multiplex PCR, and TCRdb kept only the in-frame ones, dropping some. Of about 58,000 clones listed, around 93% were seen once; the top ten hold 3.8%. The source is an adult with an advanced solid tumor such as melanoma, head and neck, liver or kidney cancer. Sequencing was performed on CD4+ or CD8+ T cells sorted from blood, taken in a trial of the OX40 agonist ivuxolimab.

CDR3 in amino acids: CASSIGGGSAYNEQFF. The CDR3, as DNA: TGTGCCAGTAGTATAGGGGGGGGATCTGCCTACAATGAGCAGTTCTTC. This chain joins TRBV19 and TRBJ2-1, with 7 positions matching TRBD2. V dropped 1 base and J dropped 2; count of bases not matched to a gene: 5. Germline V gene data show CDR1 as LNHDA and CDR2 as SQIVND (reference sequence). This CDR3 spans 16 amino acids.